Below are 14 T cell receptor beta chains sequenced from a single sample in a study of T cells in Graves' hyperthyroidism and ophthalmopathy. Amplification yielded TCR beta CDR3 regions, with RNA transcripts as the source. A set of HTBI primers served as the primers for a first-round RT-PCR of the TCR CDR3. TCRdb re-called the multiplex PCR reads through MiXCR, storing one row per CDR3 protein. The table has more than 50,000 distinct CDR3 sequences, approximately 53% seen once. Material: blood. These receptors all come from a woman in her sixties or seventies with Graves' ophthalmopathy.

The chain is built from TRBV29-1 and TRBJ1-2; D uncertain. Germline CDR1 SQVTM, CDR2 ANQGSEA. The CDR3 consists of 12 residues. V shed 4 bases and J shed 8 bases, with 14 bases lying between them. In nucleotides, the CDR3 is TGCAGCGTTGGCCACCCCACCCGGGGCTACACCTTC. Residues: CSVGHPTRGYTF.

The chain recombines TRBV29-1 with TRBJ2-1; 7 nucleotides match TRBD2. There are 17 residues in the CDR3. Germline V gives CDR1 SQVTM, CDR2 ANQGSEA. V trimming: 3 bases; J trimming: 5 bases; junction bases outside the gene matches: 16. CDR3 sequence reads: CSVEVSTLAVGNNEQFF. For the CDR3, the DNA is TGCAGCGTTGAGGTGTCAACTCTAGCGGTTGGGAACAATGAGCAGTTCTTC.

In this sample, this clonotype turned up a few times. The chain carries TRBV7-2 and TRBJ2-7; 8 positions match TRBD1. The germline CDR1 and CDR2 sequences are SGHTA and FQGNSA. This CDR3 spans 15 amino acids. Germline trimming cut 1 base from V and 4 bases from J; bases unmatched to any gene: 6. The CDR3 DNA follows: TGTGCCAGCAGCTTAGTGACAGGGGCTGGTTACGAGCAGTACTTC. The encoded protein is CASSLVTGAGYEQYF.

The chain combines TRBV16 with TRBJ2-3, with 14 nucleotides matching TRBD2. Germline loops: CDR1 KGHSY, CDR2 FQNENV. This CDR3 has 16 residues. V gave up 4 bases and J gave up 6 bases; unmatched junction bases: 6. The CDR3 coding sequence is TGTGCCAGCAGCCTACGGACTAGCGGGGGGATTGATACGCAGTATTTT. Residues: CASSLRTSGGIDTQYF.

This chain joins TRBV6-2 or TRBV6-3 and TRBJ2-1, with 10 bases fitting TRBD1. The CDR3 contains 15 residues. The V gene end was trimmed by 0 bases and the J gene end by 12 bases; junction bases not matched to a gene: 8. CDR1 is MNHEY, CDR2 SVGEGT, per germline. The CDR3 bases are TGTGCCAGCAGTTACTCGACAGGGGGCAGTCAGGCGCAGTTCTTC. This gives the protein CASSYSTGGSQAQFF.

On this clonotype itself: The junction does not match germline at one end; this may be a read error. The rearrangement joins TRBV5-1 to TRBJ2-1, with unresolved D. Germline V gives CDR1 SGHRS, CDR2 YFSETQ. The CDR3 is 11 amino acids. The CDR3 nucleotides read TGCGCCAGCGGCTCGAACCATGATCAGTTCTTC. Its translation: CASGSNHDQFF.

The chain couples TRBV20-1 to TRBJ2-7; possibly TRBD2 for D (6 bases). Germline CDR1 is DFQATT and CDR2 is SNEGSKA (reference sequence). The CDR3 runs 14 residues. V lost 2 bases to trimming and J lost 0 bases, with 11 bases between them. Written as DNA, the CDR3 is TGCAGTGCTAGATATAGCGGCAACTCCTACGAGCAGTACTTC. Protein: CSARYSGNSYEQYF.

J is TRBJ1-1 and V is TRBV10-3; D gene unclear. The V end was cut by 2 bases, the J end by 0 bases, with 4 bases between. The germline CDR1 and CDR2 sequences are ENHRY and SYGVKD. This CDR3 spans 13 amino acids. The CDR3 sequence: CAISETMNTEAFF. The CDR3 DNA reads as TGTGCCATCAGTGAGACAATGAACACTGAAGCTTTCTTT.

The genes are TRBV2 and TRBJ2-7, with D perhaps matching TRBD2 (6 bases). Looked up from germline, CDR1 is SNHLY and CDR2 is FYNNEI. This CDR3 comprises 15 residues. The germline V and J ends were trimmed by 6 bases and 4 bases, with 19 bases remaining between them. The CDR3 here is CASRDTGGQWYEQYF. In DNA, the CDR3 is TGTGCCAGCAGGGACACCGGGGGTCAGTGGTACGAGCAGTACTTC.

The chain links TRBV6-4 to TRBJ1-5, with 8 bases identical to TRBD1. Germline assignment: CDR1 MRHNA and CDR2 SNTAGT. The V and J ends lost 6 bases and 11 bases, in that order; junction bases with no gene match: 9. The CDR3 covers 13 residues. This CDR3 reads CASSSTGEETQHF. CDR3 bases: TGTGCCAGCAGCTCGACAGGGGAAGAGACCCAGCATTTT.

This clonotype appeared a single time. The CDR3 reads CASSSSSDRENQPQHF. CDR3 sequence (DNA): TGTGCCAGCAGCTCCTCGTCTGACAGGGAGAATCAGCCCCAGCATTTT. The rearrangement links TRBV7-9 to TRBJ1-5; 7 bases map to TRBD1. V shed 4 bases, J shed 4 bases, and the junction held 10 bases outside the gene matches. Per the germline V gene, CDR1 is SEHNR and CDR2 is FQNEAQ (reference sequence). The CDR3 length is 16 residues.

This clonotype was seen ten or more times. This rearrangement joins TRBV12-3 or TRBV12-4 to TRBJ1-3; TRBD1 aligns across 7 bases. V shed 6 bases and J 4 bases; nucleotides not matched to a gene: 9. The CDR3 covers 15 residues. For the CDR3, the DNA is TGTGCCAGCAGAGGGGGCCTAGCGTCGGGAAACACCATATATTTT. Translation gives CASRGGLASGNTIYF.

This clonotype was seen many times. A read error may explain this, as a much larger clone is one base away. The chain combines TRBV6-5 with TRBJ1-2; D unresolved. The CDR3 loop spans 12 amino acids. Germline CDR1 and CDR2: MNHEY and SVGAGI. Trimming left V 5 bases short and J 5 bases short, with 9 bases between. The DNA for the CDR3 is TGTGCCAGCAGTAAGGACGCATATGGCTACACCTTC. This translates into CASSKDAYGYTF.

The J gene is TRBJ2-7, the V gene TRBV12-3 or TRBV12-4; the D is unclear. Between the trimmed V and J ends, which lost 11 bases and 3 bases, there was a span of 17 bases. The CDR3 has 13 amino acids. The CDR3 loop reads CAVSTSGYYEQYF. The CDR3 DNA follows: TGTGCCGTCAGTACCTCAGGATACTACGAGCAGTACTTC.